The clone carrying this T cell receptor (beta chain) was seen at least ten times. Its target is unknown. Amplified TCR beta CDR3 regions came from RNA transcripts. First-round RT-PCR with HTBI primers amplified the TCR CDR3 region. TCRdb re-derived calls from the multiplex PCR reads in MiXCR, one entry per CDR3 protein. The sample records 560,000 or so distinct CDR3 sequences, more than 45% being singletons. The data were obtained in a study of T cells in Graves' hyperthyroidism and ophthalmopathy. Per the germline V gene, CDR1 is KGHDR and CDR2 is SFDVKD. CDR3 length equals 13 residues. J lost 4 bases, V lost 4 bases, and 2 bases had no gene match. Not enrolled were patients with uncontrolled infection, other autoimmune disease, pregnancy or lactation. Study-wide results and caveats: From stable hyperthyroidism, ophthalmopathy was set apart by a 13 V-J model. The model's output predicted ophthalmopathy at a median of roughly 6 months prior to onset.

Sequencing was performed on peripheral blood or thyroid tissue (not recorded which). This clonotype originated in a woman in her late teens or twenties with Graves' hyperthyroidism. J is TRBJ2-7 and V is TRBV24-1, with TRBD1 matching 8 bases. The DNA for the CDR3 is TGTGCCACCAGTGACAGGACAGGGTACGAGCAGTACTTC. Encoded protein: CATSDRTGYEQYF.